What follows are 12 T cell receptor beta chains derived from one specimen sequenced in a study of T-cell memory formation after mild COVID-19. TCRdb used MiXCR to reprocess the 5' RACE reads, holding one entry per CDR3 protein. This sample yields 250,000 or so distinct CDR3 sequences, of which more than 8% are seen a single time; 22% belongs to the top ten. The sequencing input was PBMCs or a T cell subset sorted from them (not recorded which). The receptors derive from a young man who had mild COVID-19 (a few samples of this study predate the infection). Cell type and time point are not known.

The CDR3 DNA reads TGCGCCAGCAGCTTGGTGCCGGGCACAGATACGCAGTATTTT. Protein product: CASSLVPGTDTQYF. V usage is TRBV5-1 and J usage is TRBJ2-3; no firm D call. The germline V gene encodes CDR1 SGHRS and CDR2 YFSETQ. V lost 0 bases and J 1 base, leaving 6 bases between the germline ends. This CDR3 has 14 amino acids.

The chain recombines TRBV3-1 with TRBJ1-2, with D maybe TRBD1 (5 bases). Germline V gene sequence: CDR1 LGHDT, CDR2 YNNKEL (reference sequence). The ends were cut back, 1 base at V and 6 bases at J, with 15 bases in the middle. This CDR3 region has 15 residues. The CDR3 protein is CASSQGSSGRDGYTF. The CDR3 region has the DNA TGTGCCAGCAGCCAAGGCAGTTCGGGGCGAGATGGCTACACCTTC. The variable domain in full, completed from reference TRBV3-1 and TRBJ1-2, reads DTAVSQTPKYLVTQMGNDKSIKCEQNLGHDTMYWYKQDSKKFLKIMFSYNNKELIINETVPNRFSPKSPDKAHLNLHINSLELGDSAVYFCASSQGSSGRDGYTFGSGTRLTVV.

The V and J genes are TRBV24-1 and TRBJ2-6; D unresolved. The CDR3 spans 13 residues. Germline CDR1 reads KGHDR; CDR2 reads SFDVKD. V dropped 12 bases and J dropped 4 bases, with 12 bases sitting between them. The CDR3 nucleotides read TGTGCCGCCGCGCCAGCCGGGGCCAACGTCCTGACTTTC. It encodes CAAAPAGANVLTF.

This clonotype was detected ten times or more. The V gene is TRBV7-9, the J gene TRBJ1-2; D not resolved. The germline CDR1 and CDR2 sequences are SEHNR and FQNEAQ (reference sequence). This CDR3 has 13 amino acids. V dropped 0 bases and J dropped 4 bases, with 6 bases sitting between them. CDR3 region: CASSLAGFYGYTF. The CDR3 DNA is TGTGCCAGCAGCTTAGCTGGATTCTATGGCTACACCTTC.

V is TRBV5-1 and J is TRBJ2-5; D possibly uses TRBD1 or TRBD2 (6 bases each). Germline assignment: CDR1 SGHRS and CDR2 YFSETQ. The CDR3 totals 15 residues. The V end lost 4 bases, the J end lost 2 bases, and 15 bases lay between the germline ends. Here the CDR3 reads CASSPGGTLQETQYF. The DNA of the CDR3 is TGCGCCAGCAGCCCTGGAGGGACACTACAAGAGACCCAGTACTTC.

This clonotype appeared a few times. A read error is possible here, since a much larger clone lies one base away. This chain connects TRBV7-2 to TRBJ1-1; no firm D call. The germline V gene has CDR1 SGHTA and CDR2 FQGNSA. The CDR3 totals 12 residues. Deletions cut 1 base from V and 6 bases from J, with 6 bases between. The chain's CDR3 is CASSLVGPEAFF. Written as DNA, the CDR3 is TGTGCCAGCAGCTTAGTGGGCCCTGAAGCTTTCTTT.

This clonotype was found a few times. The gene calls are TRBV9 and TRBJ1-6; TRBD1 might be the D (6 bases). This CDR3 is 15 amino acids long. Looked up from germline, CDR1 is SGDLS and CDR2 is YYNGEE. V lost 4 bases, J lost 2 bases, and 10 bases lay in between. The CDR3 DNA reads as TGTGCCAGCAGCTTGAGGGGGACCTATAATTCACCCCTCCACTTT. Translating gives CASSLRGTYNSPLHF.

This clonotype occurred a few times. V and J are TRBV10-3 and TRBJ1-1, with a possible D match to TRBD1 (5 bases). Trimming removed 6 bases at V and 6 bases at J, with 17 bases between. The CDR3 covers 14 residues. Per germline, CDR1 ENHRY and CDR2 SYGVKD. The CDR3 DNA follows: TGTGCCATCAGCCCAGTCGGGGGGGACTCTGAAGCTTTCTTT. Amino acid sequence: CAISPVGGDSEAFF.

This clonotype has just a few counts. The rearrangement joins TRBV7-9 to TRBJ1-5; no clear D gene. Germline V gene data show CDR1 as SEHNR and CDR2 as FQNEAQ (reference sequence). The V and J ends lost 6 bases and 4 bases respectively, with 16 bases between them. This CDR3 is built from 15 residues. The CDR3 region has the DNA TGTGCCAGCAGTGTGGGCCCGCTCCCGAATCAGCCCCAGCATTTT. It yields the protein CASSVGPLPNQPQHF.

This clonotype was found a few times. The CDR3 sequence: CATSDSSGGDTQYF. The CDR3 DNA sequence: TGTGCCACCAGTGATTCCAGCGGGGGGGATACGCAGTATTTT. This chain uses TRBV24-1 with TRBJ2-3; TRBD2 matches 9 bases. The length of the CDR3 is 14 residues. Germline V gene sequence: CDR1 KGHDR, CDR2 SFDVKD. V gave up 2 bases and J gave up 6 bases; unmatched junction bases: 2.

This clonotype was picked up one time. The chain is built from TRBV19 and TRBJ1-4; D unclear. The CDR3 is made up of 13 amino acids. Germline values: CDR1 LNHDA, CDR2 SQIVND (reference sequence). The V gene lost 6 bases and the J gene lost 3 bases, with 8 bases spanning the gap. CDR3 in DNA: TGTGCCAGTAGCCGGCAGTCTAATGAAAAACTGTTTTTT. The encoded protein is CASSRQSNEKLFF. The variable domain in full, completed from reference TRBV19 and TRBJ1-4, reads DGGITQSPKYLFRKEGQNVTLSCEQNLNHDAMYWYRQDPGQGLRLIYYSQIVNDFQKGDIAEGYSVSREKKESFPLTVTSAQKNPTAFYLCASSRQSNEKLFFGSGTQLSVL.

DNA for the CDR3: TGTGCCAGCAGCCAGACTGTACATACTGGAAACACCATATATTTT. It translates to CASSQTVHTGNTIYF. The V gene is TRBV3-1, the J gene TRBJ1-3; D unclear. Germline CDR1 is LGHDT and CDR2 is YNNKEL (reference sequence). V was shortened by 3 bases and J by 2 bases, with 11 bases between the two germline ends. The CDR3 extends over 15 amino acids.